This T cell receptor (beta chain) stems from a study of blood T cell repertoires in COVID-19. At the level of the study: Researchers got acute and convalescent COVID-19 samples from the United States, Italy and Spain. The analysed material was cDNA or gDNA that came from T cells, B-cell-depleted T cells, or PBMCs.

Original handling: How many nucleated cells were present was estimated from reference gene primer amplification. Produced via immunoSEQ multiplex PCR; TCRdb's table is partial and in-frame only. V and J calls and clone size follow that table, whereas D and trimming were derived from the DNA. The sample carries a few hundred thousand clones, 88% recorded once. Trimming took 5 bases from V and 1 from J; bases not matched to a gene: 7. CDR3 length: 15 amino acids. Germline V gene data show CDR1 as SEHNR and CDR2 as FQNEAQ (reference sequence). The chain combines TRBV7-9 with TRBJ1-1, with TRBD1 matching over 7 bases. The TCR was taken from a man in his 60s who had recovered from COVID-19. The specimen sequenced was peripheral blood. The CDR3 DNA sequence: TGTGCCAGCAGCGTAACAGGGGCGGGGAACACTGAAGCTTTCTTT. Amino acid sequence: CASSVTGAGNTEAFF.